The 31 T cell receptor beta chains below were found in one sample sequenced in a study of CD8 T cells in ankylosing spondylitis. The antigens of these receptors remain unknown. Findings and limits, study-wide: In ankylosing spondylitis blood, a motif of several highly homologous TCR beta variants appeared characteristic.

TCRdb re-derived calls from the 5' RACE reads in MiXCR, one entry per CDR3 protein. In the table there are about 540,000 distinct CDR3 sequences, roughly 13% of which are singletons. The material sequenced was blood, either unsorted or a sorted T cell fraction (not recorded which). The receptors come from a male donor with ankylosing spondylitis.

J is TRBJ2-3 and V is TRBV20-1, with TRBD2 as a possible D gene (8 bases). This CDR3 has 15 amino acids. Germline CDR1 and CDR2: DFQATT and SNEGSKA (reference sequence). Trimming removed 6 bases at V and 5 bases at J, with 21 bases between. CDR3 in DNA: TGCAGTGCCCGGGGGGGGCGGACAGGTCTAGATACGCAGTATTTT. Residues: CSARGGRTGLDTQYF.

This clonotype was picked up a small number of times. The rearrangement links TRBV20-1 to TRBJ1-1; D perhaps matches TRBD1 (5 bases). The CDR3 covers 17 residues. Per germline, CDR1 DFQATT and CDR2 SNEGSKA (reference sequence). V gave up 5 bases and J gave up 0 bases, with 22 bases separating them. This chain's CDR3 is CSAVYTGGMRMNTEAFF. The DNA for the CDR3 is TGCAGTGCTGTATACACGGGGGGTATGAGGATGAACACTGAAGCTTTCTTT.

The V and J genes are TRBV12-3 or TRBV12-4 and TRBJ2-2; maybe TRBD2 (6 bases). With 6 bases removed from V and 4 bases from J, the gap between germline ends came to 15 bases. The CDR3 extends over 15 amino acids. The CDR3 region is CASSSWEVPTGELFF. DNA for the CDR3: TGTGCCAGCAGCTCCTGGGAGGTGCCCACCGGGGAGCTGTTTTTT.

The chain recombines TRBV20-1 with TRBJ2-5; 7 bases fit TRBD1. The length of the CDR3 is 16 residues. After removal of 5 bases from V and 1 base from J, the junction contained 13 bases not matched to a gene. Germline values: CDR1 DFQATT, CDR2 SNEGSKA (reference sequence). The CDR3 bases are TGCAGTGCTCCACAGGGGTCGATAATATCCCAAGAGACCCAGTACTTC. It codes for CSAPQGSIISQETQYF.

There are many counts of this clonotype. The gene calls are TRBV2 and TRBJ2-7; 7 nucleotides align to TRBD1. V trimming: 6 bases; J trimming: 4 bases; junction bases outside the gene matches: 6. Germline V gives CDR1 SNHLY, CDR2 FYNNEI. The CDR3 is 13 residues long. CDR3 nucleotide sequence: TGTGCCAGCAGCGGCAGGGGGTTTTACGAGCAGTACTTC. This encodes CASSGRGFYEQYF.

This clonotype has at least ten counts. The CDR3 sequence is CASSQGPGRAANYGYTF. The CDR3, as DNA: TGCGCCAGCAGCCAAGGCCCCGGCAGGGCCGCTAACTATGGCTACACCTTC. The V call is TRBV4-1, the J call TRBJ1-2; D is perhaps TRBD1 (5 bases). Trimming removed 1 base from V and 0 bases from J, with 15 bases in between. Per the germline V gene, CDR1 is MGHRA and CDR2 is YSYEKL. The CDR3 has 17 amino acids.

This clonotype was seen a handful of times. The chain links TRBV28 to TRBJ1-5, with 10 bases identical to TRBD1. The CDR3 sequence is 14 residues long. Germline assignment: CDR1 MDHEN and CDR2 SYDVKM. Unmatched junction bases numbered 4, after V lost 6 bases and J lost 5 bases. This CDR3 is CASSRDRGYQPQHF. CDR3 sequence (DNA): TGTGCCAGCAGCCGGGACAGGGGTTATCAGCCCCAGCATTTT.

The genes are TRBV30 and TRBJ2-7; the D gene is possibly TRBD1 (6 bases). V was shortened by 3 bases and J by 1 base, with 10 bases between the two germline ends. The CDR3 runs to 13 residues. Looked up from germline, CDR1 is GTSNPN and CDR2 is SVGIG (reference sequence). The CDR3 loop is CAWSRGTSYEQYV. As DNA, the CDR3 is TGTGCCTGGAGCAGGGGTACTTCCTACGAGCAGTACGTC.

This clonotype has a handful of counts. J is TRBJ2-7 and V is TRBV11-2; 8 bases fit TRBD2. V shed 0 bases, J shed 6 bases, and the junction held 4 bases outside the gene matches. The CDR3 covers 14 residues. Germline CDR1 is SGHAT and CDR2 is FQNNGV. CDR3 region: CASSLDRGGGEQYF. CDR3 bases: TGTGCCAGCAGCTTAGATCGGGGGGGAGGCGAGCAGTACTTC.

The chain is built from TRBV20-1 and TRBJ1-1; D unresolved. The CDR3 sequence is 15 residues long. Germline V gives CDR1 DFQATT, CDR2 SNEGSKA (reference sequence). With 3 bases removed from V and 3 bases from J, the gap between germline ends came to 17 bases. The CDR3 protein is CSAREREEVDTEAFF. The DNA for the CDR3 is TGCAGTGCTAGGGAAAGGGAGGAGGTGGACACTGAAGCTTTCTTT.

This chain's CDR3 is CSAALGPLAKNIQYF. The CDR3 region has the DNA TGCAGTGCTGCCCTTGGACCCCTAGCCAAAAACATTCAGTACTTC. This chain joins TRBV20-1 and TRBJ2-4; D call uncertain. CDR1 is DFQATT, CDR2 SNEGSKA, per germline (reference sequence). The CDR3 runs to 15 residues. Trimming cost V 5 bases and J 0 bases, with 14 bases left between them.

This clonotype showed up just a few times. The gene calls are TRBV19 and TRBJ2-1, with TRBD2 matching over 11 bases. With 5 bases clipped from V and 7 bases from J, the junction kept 13 bases outside the gene matches. This CDR3 region has 17 residues. Germline assignment: CDR1 LNHDA and CDR2 SQIVND (reference sequence). The CDR3 loop reads CASSSLVAGGPRNEQFF. The CDR3 nucleotides are TGTGCCAGTAGTTCCCTCGTAGCGGGAGGGCCTCGGAATGAGCAGTTCTTC.

This clonotype was observed a handful of times. The chain carries TRBV29-1 and TRBJ1-1; D gene unclear. The V gene's germline CDR1 is SQVTM and CDR2 ANQGSEA. The CDR3 length is 12 residues. V was clipped by 4 bases and J by 1 base, with 7 bases between them. The DNA of the CDR3 is TGCAGCGTTGCGGCAGGGAACACTGAAGCTTTCTTT. Encoded protein: CSVAAGNTEAFF. The whole variable domain, filled in from reference TRBV29-1 and TRBJ1-1, reads SAVISQKPSRDICQRGTSLTIQCQVDSQVTMMFWYRQQPGQSLTLIATANQGSEATYESGFVIDKFPISRPNLTFSTLTVSNMSPEDSSIYLCSVAAGNTEAFFGQGTRLTVV.

This clonotype was detected only a few times. This chain links TRBV2 with TRBJ2-1, with 14 nucleotides matching TRBD2. Per germline, CDR1 SNHLY and CDR2 FYNNEI. The V and J ends lost 6 bases and 2 bases, in that order; junction bases with no gene match: 6. The CDR3 length is 17 residues. CDR3 bases: TGTGCCAGCAGAGATAGACTAGCGGGAGGGCCCTACAATGAGCAGTTCTTC. It specifies CASRDRLAGGPYNEQFF.

The gene calls are TRBV5-1 and TRBJ2-2, with 10 positions matching TRBD1. The CDR3 loop spans 16 amino acids. V gave up 2 bases and J gave up 7 bases; unmatched junction bases: 8. Germline V gene sequence: CDR1 SGHRS, CDR2 YFSETQ. The CDR3 is CASSLRETGGGGELFF. CDR3 nucleotide sequence: TGCGCCAGCAGCTTAAGAGAGACAGGGGGCGGCGGGGAGCTGTTTTTT.

This clonotype was observed a handful of times. The chain is built from TRBV2 and TRBJ2-5, with D possibly being TRBD1 or TRBD2 (5 bases each). Per germline, CDR1 SNHLY and CDR2 FYNNEI. The V gene lost 7 bases and the J gene lost 1 base, with 10 bases spanning the gap. The CDR3 is 13 amino acids. In DNA form, the CDR3 reads TGTGCCAGCAAACCGGGGCCCCAAGAGACCCAGTACTTC. The encoded protein is CASKPGPQETQYF.

This clonotype was detected only a few times. This sequence joins TRBV3-1 and TRBJ2-7; D unclear. In germline, CDR1 is LGHDT, CDR2 YNNKEL (reference sequence). The CDR3 loop spans 15 amino acids. V lost 2 bases, J lost 3 bases, and 14 bases lay in between. CDR3 coding DNA: TGTGCCAGCAGCCAATCCGTAGACACAAGCTACGAGCAGTACGTC. This encodes CASSQSVDTSYEQYV.

This clonotype was observed at least ten times. The chain employs TRBV11-2 and TRBJ2-3, with D hard to call. The CDR3 runs 13 residues. CDR1 is SGHAT and CDR2 is FQNNGV in the germline V gene. Deletions cut 1 base from V and 8 bases from J, with 10 bases between. For the CDR3, the DNA is TGTGCCAGCAGCTTAGCATCAGTCGGTACGCAGTATTTT. The encoded protein is CASSLASVGTQYF.

This rearrangement joins TRBV12-3 or TRBV12-4 to TRBJ1-1; weak D call: TRBD1 (6 bases). The CDR3 loop spans 15 amino acids. Between the trimmed V and J ends, which lost 7 bases and 7 bases, there was a span of 22 bases. The CDR3 is CASTFIGGRGVEAFF. The DNA of the CDR3 is TGTGCCAGCACCTTTATCGGGGGCAGAGGCGTTGAAGCTTTCTTT.

The V gene is TRBV7-8, the J gene TRBJ2-7, with 8 bases matching TRBD2. The length of the CDR3 is 14 residues. The germline gives CDR1 SGHVS, CDR2 FQNEAQ. Trimming took 5 bases from V and 2 from J; bases not matched to a gene: 5. The CDR3 reads CASSPRGGAYEQYF. Here the CDR3 DNA reads TGTGCCAGCAGCCCCCGGGGGGGGGCCTACGAGCAGTACTTC.

This chain uses TRBV5-1 with TRBJ1-4; no firm D call. CDR3 length equals 14 residues. Germline values: CDR1 SGHRS, CDR2 YFSETQ. Trimming shortened V by 0 bases and J by 8 bases, and 11 bases separated the two germline ends. The CDR3 DNA follows: TGCGCCAGCAGCTTGGAGTCCCAATCAGAAAAACTGTTTTTT. This sequence encodes CASSLESQSEKLFF. The whole variable domain, remainder taken from reference TRBV5-1 and TRBJ1-4, is KAGVTQTPRYLIKTRGQQVTLSCSPISGHRSVSWYQQTPGQGLQFLFEYFSETQRNKGNFPGRFSGRQFSNSRSEMNVSTLELGDSALYLCASSLESQSEKLFFGSGTQLSVL.

This clonotype was seen many times. The rearrangement uses TRBV4-1 and TRBJ2-3; D ambiguous. This CDR3 is 14 amino acids long. In germline, CDR1 is MGHRA, CDR2 YSYEKL. V was cut by 6 bases and J by 6 bases, with 16 bases left in between. CDR3 nucleotide sequence: TGCGCCAGCAGGTTTGGGGTAAATGTGGATACGCAGTATTTT. This translates into CASRFGVNVDTQYF.

In its sample, this clonotype was seen a few times. The gene calls are TRBV10-2 and TRBJ1-2, with TRBD1 identical over 9 bases. The trim removed 5 bases at V and 4 bases at J, leaving 8 bases unmatched. The length of the CDR3 is 15 residues. The germline V gene encodes CDR1 WSHSY and CDR2 SAAADI. The CDR3 is CASSNRGRGSYGYTF. CDR3 nucleotide sequence: TGCGCCAGCAGTAACAGGGGGCGCGGGTCCTATGGCTACACCTTC.

This chain joins TRBV29-1 and TRBJ1-2, with D tentatively TRBD1 (5 bases). In germline, CDR1 is SQVTM, CDR2 ANQGSEA. V was clipped by 3 bases and J by 2 bases, with 10 bases between them. The CDR3 length is 13 residues. Written as DNA, the CDR3 is TGCAGCGTTGAGGGTCAGGGAAACTATGGCTACACCTTC. Protein product: CSVEGQGNYGYTF.

This clonotype was seen a few times. The J gene is TRBJ1-4, the V gene TRBV4-1; D unresolved. Trimming stripped 1 base from V and 5 bases from J, with 8 bases between. CDR3 size: 14 residues. CDR1 and CDR2 (germline): MGHRA, YSYEKL. The CDR3: CASSQGPVNEKLFF. In nucleotides, the CDR3 is TGCGCCAGCAGCCAAGGGCCGGTGAATGAAAAACTGTTTTTT.

This clonotype was seen ten or more times. V and J are TRBV20-1 and TRBJ1-2; perhaps TRBD1 as D (6 bases). The germline V gene encodes CDR1 DFQATT and CDR2 SNEGSKA (reference sequence). CDR3 length: 14 amino acids. V lost 0 bases to trimming and J lost 6 bases, with 14 bases between them. The CDR3 DNA is TGCAGTGCTAGAGAACAGGGAGGGACGGATGGCTACACCTTC. Its protein is CSAREQGGTDGYTF.

This rearrangement joins TRBV6-2 or TRBV6-3 to TRBJ2-1; D is uncertain. The germline V gene encodes CDR1 MNHEY and CDR2 SVGEGT. This CDR3 spans 14 amino acids. V lost 0 bases to trimming and J lost 9 bases, with 12 bases between them. The CDR3, as DNA: TGTGCCAGCAGTTACTCGGTAGTAGGGTTTGAGCAGTTCTTC. Protein sequence: CASSYSVVGFEQFF.

The chain employs TRBV5-1 and TRBJ2-5; D may be TRBD2 (6 bases). CDR1 SGHRS and CDR2 YFSETQ come from the germline V gene. V was shortened by 0 bases and J by 0 bases, with 12 bases between the two germline ends. The CDR3 length is 16 residues. The CDR3 DNA follows: TGCGCCAGCAGCTTGGTTCGGGCGGGGTACCAAGAGACCCAGTACTTC. This sequence encodes CASSLVRAGYQETQYF.

This clonotype was seen many times. The chain has TRBV12-3 or TRBV12-4 and TRBJ2-1; TRBD2 matches 10 bases. The CDR3 runs to 14 residues. The V segment lost 7 bases and the J segment 7 bases; nucleotides outside the gene matches: 7. The CDR3 loop is CASTPAGGINEQFF. In nucleotides, the CDR3 is TGTGCCAGCACCCCAGCGGGGGGGATAAATGAGCAGTTCTTC.

This chain connects TRBV19 to TRBJ2-1; 8 bases match TRBD1. With V trimmed by 3 bases and J by 7 bases, 8 bases remained unmatched. The CDR3 totals 15 residues. Germline V gene lookup returns CDR1 LNHDA and CDR2 SQIVND (reference sequence). The chain's CDR3 is CASSIGQGAENEQFF. In DNA, the CDR3 is TGTGCCAGTAGTATTGGGCAGGGGGCGGAAAATGAGCAGTTCTTC.

This rearrangement joins TRBV12-3 or TRBV12-4 to TRBJ1-2; D ambiguous. The V end was cut by 1 base, the J end by 5 bases, with 17 bases between. This CDR3 has 16 amino acids. CDR3 nucleotide sequence: TGTGCCAGCAGTTTAGGGCCGGAGATTGAGTGGTATGGCTACACCTTC. Amino acids: CASSLGPEIEWYGYTF.